At least ten counts were recorded for the clone carrying this TCR beta chain. Its antigen remains unknown. Each TCR cDNA molecule carried a unique molecular identifier. TCRdb recomputed calls from the 5' RACE reads with MiXCR, one row per CDR3 protein. The sample yields some 16,000 distinct CDR3 sequences, nearly 7% seen once. These data originate in a study of spatial heterogeneity in lung cancer. Study summary: Sequences of the beta chain were consistently detected in greater numbers than alpha-chain sequences. Notes on the study in general: The number of expanded tumor alpha and beta chains correlated with mutation number.

V lost 8 bases and J 8 bases, leaving 21 bases between the germline ends. The CDR3 runs to 14 residues. CDR1 is MDHEN and CDR2 is SYDVKM in the germline V gene. The time point here: sample taken at primary tumor resection. The 60 to 90 donors had untreated early-stage non-small cell lung cancer. The origin of this receptor is a female donor with early-stage non-small cell lung cancer. The sequences come from lung tumor tissue, collected at surgery. This sequence joins TRBV28 and TRBJ1-2, with D possibly being TRBD1 (5 bases). The CDR3 sequence is CASGSRGRGRGYTF. The CDR3 nucleotides read TGTGCCAGCGGATCCCGAGGAAGGGGCCGGGGCTACACCTTC.